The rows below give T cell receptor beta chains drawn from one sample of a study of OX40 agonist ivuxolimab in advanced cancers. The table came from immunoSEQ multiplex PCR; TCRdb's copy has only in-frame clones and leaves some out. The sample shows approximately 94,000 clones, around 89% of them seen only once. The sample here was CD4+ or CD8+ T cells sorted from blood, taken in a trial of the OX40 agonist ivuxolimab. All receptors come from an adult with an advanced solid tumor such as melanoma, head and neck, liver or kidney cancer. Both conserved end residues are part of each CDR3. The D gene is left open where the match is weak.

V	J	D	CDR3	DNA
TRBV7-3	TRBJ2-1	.	CASSLPFSPEQFF	TGTGCCAGCAGCTTACCTTTCAGCCCTGAGCAGTTCTTC
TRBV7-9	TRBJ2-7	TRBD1	CASSSGQGAYEQYF	TGTGCCAGCAGCTCTGGACAGGGGGCCTACGAGCAGTACTTC
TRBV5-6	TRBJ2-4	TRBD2	CASGTGLAADIQYF	TGTGCCAGTGGCACAGGTCTAGCGGCGGACATTCAGTACTTC
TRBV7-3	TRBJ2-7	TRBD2	CASSLGTTYEQYF	TGTGCCAGCAGCTTGGGGACTACCTACGAGCAGTACTTC
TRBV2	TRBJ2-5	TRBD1	CASSEWGQGRETQYF	TGTGCCAGCAGTGAATGGGGACAGGGGAGGGAGACCCAGTACTTC
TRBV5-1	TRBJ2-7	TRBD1	CASVEVTGWSYEQYF	TGCGCCAGCGTCGAGGTGACAGGGTGGTCCTACGAGCAGTACTTC
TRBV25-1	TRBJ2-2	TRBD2	CASTIGAGGTGELFF	TGTGCCAGCACGATAGGGGCGGGAGGGACCGGGGAGCTGTTTTTT
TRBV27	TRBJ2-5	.	CASSFLAGETQYF	TGTGCCAGCAGTTTCTTGGCGGGAGAGACCCAGTACTTC
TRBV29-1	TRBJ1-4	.	CSVGNEKLFF	TGCAGCGTCGGTAATGAAAAACTGTTTTTT
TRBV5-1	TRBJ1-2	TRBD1	CASSSGQGWDYGYTF	TGCGCCAGCAGCTCAGGACAGGGCTGGGACTATGGCTACACCTTC
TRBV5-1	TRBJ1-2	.	CASSALGQGSPYTF	TGCGCCAGCAGCGCCCTCGGGCAGGGAAGCCCTTACACCTTC
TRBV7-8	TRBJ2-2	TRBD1	CASSPRQGGSTGELFF	TGTGCCAGCAGCCCGAGACAGGGGGGGAGCACCGGGGAGCTGTTTTTT
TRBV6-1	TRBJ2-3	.	CASSELGSAQYF	TGTGCCAGCAGTGAACTCGGCTCCGCGCAGTATTTT
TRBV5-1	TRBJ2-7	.	CASSHRTASYEQYF	TGCGCCAGCAGCCATCGGACAGCCTCCTACGAGCAGTACTTC
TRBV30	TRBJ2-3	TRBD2	CAWEPGLAGLDTQYF	TGTGCCTGGGAACCGGGACTAGCGGGACTAGATACGCAGTATTTT
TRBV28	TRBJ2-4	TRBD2	CASRASGSFAKNIQYF	TGTGCCAGCAGGGCTAGCGGGAGTTTTGCCAAAAACATTCAGTACTTC